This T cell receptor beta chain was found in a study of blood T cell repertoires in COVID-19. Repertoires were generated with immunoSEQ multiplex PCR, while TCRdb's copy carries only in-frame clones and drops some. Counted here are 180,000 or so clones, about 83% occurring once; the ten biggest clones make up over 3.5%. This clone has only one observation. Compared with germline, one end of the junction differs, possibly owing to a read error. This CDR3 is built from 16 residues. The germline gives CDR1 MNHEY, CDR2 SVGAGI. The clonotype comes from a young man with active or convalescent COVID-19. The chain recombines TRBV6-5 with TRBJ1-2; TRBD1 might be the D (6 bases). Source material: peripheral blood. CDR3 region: CASRYYSDSAVRGYTF. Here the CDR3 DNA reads TGTGCCAGCAGGTACTATTCGGACAGTGCGGTTCGTGGCTACACCTTC.